Each of the 17 T cell receptor beta chains below was sequenced from the same sample in a study of blood T cell repertoires in COVID-19. TCRdb's table, derived via immunoSEQ multiplex PCR, lists solely in-frame clones and lacks some. The sample consists of 40,000 to 55,000 clones, around 85% of them appearing once. Sequencing was done on a sample of peripheral blood. The receptors shown here come from a man aged 45 to 65 with acute or convalescent COVID-19.

In nucleotides, the CDR3 is TGTGCCAGCAGCTTACTTACGGGCGGGGAGCTGTTTTTT. The encoded protein is CASSLLTGGELFF. This rearrangement joins TRBV13 to TRBJ2-2, with D hard to call. This CDR3 comprises 13 residues. The V end was cut by 2 bases, the J end by 7 bases, with 8 bases between. Germline V gene data show CDR1 as PRHDT and CDR2 as FYEKMQ (reference sequence).

This chain uses TRBV5-5 with TRBJ2-7; TRBD2 agrees at 10 bases. Germline CDR1 SGHKS, CDR2 YYEKEE (reference sequence). With V trimmed by 0 bases and J by 3 bases, 3 bases remained unmatched. The CDR3 is 15 residues long. CDR3 residues: CASSLGLAGVYEQYF. CDR3 sequence (DNA): TGTGCCAGCAGCTTGGGGCTAGCGGGAGTCTACGAGCAGTACTTC. Combining the CDR3 with reference TRBV5-5 and TRBJ2-7 gives the whole variable domain DAGVTQSPTHLIKTRGQQVTLRCSPISGHKSVSWYQQVLGQGPQFIFQYYEKEERGRGNFPDRFSARQFPNYSSELNVNALLLGDSALYLCASSLGLAGVYEQYFGPGTRLTVT.

The chain employs TRBV19 and TRBJ1-1, with 8 bases aligning to TRBD1. CDR1 and CDR2 (germline): LNHDA, SQIVND (reference sequence). The CDR3 is 16 residues long. V was pared by 1 base and J by 3 bases, with 7 bases of the junction left unmatched. CDR3 sequence: CASSIGQGSIDTEAFF. CDR3 coding DNA: TGTGCCAGTAGTATAGGACAGGGGTCCATCGACACTGAAGCTTTCTTT.

This chain connects TRBV5-1 to TRBJ1-2; D gene uncertain. This CDR3 spans 15 amino acids. V was clipped by 5 bases and J by 4 bases, with 18 bases between them. CDR1 and CDR2 (germline): SGHRS, YFSETQ. CDR3 sequence (DNA): TGCGCCAGCAGTTACGATTCCGAACGGAGCTATGGCTACACCTTC. Its protein product is CASSYDSERSYGYTF.

This clone was detected once. The chain links TRBV19 to TRBJ1-4; TRBD1 is a possible D gene (5 bases). The CDR3 is made up of 14 amino acids. Germline-derived CDR1 and CDR2 are LNHDA and SQIVND (reference sequence). V was cut by 2 bases and J by 4 bases, with 8 bases left in between. The CDR3 here is CASSIQGGNEKLFF. The DNA of the CDR3 is TGTGCCAGTAGTATACAGGGAGGTAATGAAAAACTGTTTTTT.

V gene TRBV3-1 (or the pseudogene TRBV3-2) combines with J gene TRBJ2-2, with D unclear. CDR3 length: 14 amino acids. V gave up 2 bases and J gave up 5 bases, with 9 bases separating them. The germline CDR1 and CDR2 sequences are LGHDT and YNNKEL (reference sequence). The CDR3 reads CASSQNARTGELFF. In DNA, the CDR3 is TGTGCCAGCAGCCAAAACGCTAGAACCGGGGAGCTGTTTTTT.

This chain links TRBV15 with TRBJ2-1, with TRBD2 as a possible D gene (6 bases). The CDR3 extends over 15 amino acids. Trimming pared 1 base from V and 7 bases from J, leaving 14 bases between. The germline gives CDR1 LNHNV, CDR2 YYDKDF (reference sequence). CDR3 coding DNA: TGTGCCACCAGCAGAGCCCCGGGAGTGGGGAATGAGCAGTTCTTC. This sequence encodes CATSRAPGVGNEQFF.

V usage is TRBV7-9 and J usage is TRBJ2-7; a possible D gene is TRBD1 (5 bases). CDR3 size: 13 residues. V lost 5 bases and J lost 5, with 13 bases in between. CDR1 and CDR2 (germline): SEHNR, FQNEAQ (reference sequence). The CDR3 region is CASSRTPSDEQYF. CDR3 sequence (DNA): TGTGCCAGCAGCCGGACACCTTCGGACGAGCAGTACTTC.

The chain uses TRBV28 and TRBJ1-1, with TRBD1 identical over 7 bases. The V segment lost 4 bases and the J segment 5 bases; nucleotides outside the gene matches: 7. The germline gives CDR1 MDHEN, CDR2 SYDVKM. There are 14 residues in the CDR3. The CDR3 DNA follows: TGTGCCAGCAGTTACAGAGGGGGCAAAACTGAAGCTTTCTTT. As protein: CASSYRGGKTEAFF. Together with reference TRBV28 and TRBJ1-1, the CDR3 gives the full variable domain: DVKVTQSSRYLVKRTGEKVFLECVQDMDHENMFWYRQDPGLGLRLIYFSYDVKMKEKGDIPEGYSVSREKKERFSLILESASTNQTSMYLCASSYRGGKTEAFFGQGTRLTVV.

This rearrangement joins TRBV5-4 to TRBJ1-2; 10 bases are shared with TRBD1. V dropped 4 bases and J dropped 8; count of bases not matched to a gene: 8. Per the germline V gene, CDR1 is SGHNT and CDR2 is YYREEE (reference sequence). The CDR3 length is 14 residues. The CDR3 loop reads CASSATGGAYGYTF. The DNA of the CDR3 is TGTGCCAGCAGCGCGACAGGGGGCGCTTACGGCTACACCTTC.

V and J are TRBV27 and TRBJ1-5, with TRBD1 identical over 8 bases. This CDR3 spans 13 amino acids. V trimming: 8 bases; J trimming: 5 bases; junction bases outside the gene matches: 5. The germline CDR1 and CDR2 sequences are MNHEY and SMNVEV (reference sequence). CDR3 residues: CASSSTGDQPQHF. CDR3 nucleotides: TGTGCCAGCTCATCGACAGGGGATCAGCCCCAGCATTTT.

This clone came up a few times. V is TRBV2 and J is TRBJ1-5; 7 bases match TRBD1. J lost 1 base, V lost 6 bases, and 9 bases had no gene match. The germline V gene has CDR1 SNHLY and CDR2 FYNNEI. The CDR3 is made up of 16 amino acids. CDR3 protein: CASRGTGARSNQPQHF. CDR3 bases: TGTGCCAGCAGAGGAACAGGGGCGAGGAGCAATCAGCCCCAGCATTTT.

The chain joins TRBV3-1 (or the pseudogene TRBV3-2) to TRBJ2-3, with TRBD2 matching over 11 bases. The germline V gene encodes CDR1 LGHDT and CDR2 YNNKEL (reference sequence). The CDR3 loop spans 15 amino acids. After removal of 2 bases from V and 5 bases from J, the junction contained 3 bases not matched to a gene. The CDR3 DNA follows: TGTGCCAGCAGCCAAACTAGCGGGAGTCGAGATACGCAGTATTTT. This gives the protein CASSQTSGSRDTQYF.

The chain carries TRBV7-3 and TRBJ2-1; tentatively, D is TRBD2 (5 bases). Germline loops: CDR1 SGHTA, CDR2 FQGTGA. The V end was cut by 3 bases, the J end by 8 bases, with 11 bases between. The CDR3 is 13 amino acids. Here the CDR3 DNA reads TGTGCCAGCAGCTTGTTGACTACCGATGAGCAGTTCTTC. It specifies CASSLLTTDEQFF.

The rearrangement links TRBV13 to TRBJ2-5; 8 bases line up with TRBD2. V gave up 5 bases and J gave up 1 base; unmatched junction bases: 6. CDR3 length: 15 residues. Germline assignment: CDR1 PRHDT and CDR2 FYEKMQ (reference sequence). Here the CDR3 DNA reads TGTGCCAGCAGCGCCACTAGCGGAGGCCAAGAGACCCAGTACTTC. Translating gives CASSATSGGQETQYF.

This chain connects TRBV6-6 to TRBJ1-6; 7 nucleotides align to TRBD1. The J segment lost 10 bases and the V segment lost 5 bases, leaving 11 bases of the junction unmatched. The CDR3 runs 15 residues. Germline lookup yields CDR1 MNHNY and CDR2 SVGAGI (reference sequence). The CDR3 DNA reads TGTGCCAGCAGTCTAGACTCGACAGGGACCTCACCCCTCCACTTT. The encoded protein is CASSLDSTGTSPLHF.

The rearrangement joins TRBV7-9 to TRBJ2-5; 10 nucleotides match TRBD2. This CDR3 region has 13 residues. The germline gives CDR1 SEHNR, CDR2 FQNEAQ (reference sequence). J lost 10 bases, V lost 5 bases, and 7 bases had no gene match. CDR3 loop: CASSRPPSGGQYF. CDR3 in DNA: TGTGCCAGCAGCCGCCCCCCTAGCGGGGGCCAGTACTTC.